This T cell receptor beta chain was recovered during a study of CD8+ T cells in alopecia areata. About the study: Tofacitinib was given for 6 to 18 months, then stopped for 6 months. Severity of treated patients was scored by affected scalp percentage.

Broader study findings: Only one nonresponder was present, which leaves the link between baseline CD8+ expansion and response uncertain.

CDR3 length: 10 residues. Germline V CDR1 and CDR2: SQVTM, ANQGSEA. The germline V and J ends were trimmed by 6 bases and 3 bases, with 4 bases remaining between them. Extraction of RNA preceded its reverse transcription into cDNA, which served as the sequencing template. The repertoire was sequenced with immunoSEQ multiplex PCR; TCRdb's copy has only in-frame clones and lacks some. Of 150,000 to 200,000 clones listed, 58% are singletons. This clone was seen a handful of times. The target antigen is unknown. In the same sample, other DNA sequences code for this CDR3. This sample's treatment: oral pan-JAK inhibitor, 5-10 mg twice daily.

Specimen: CD8+ T cells sorted from blood, collected at week 24, from a patient treated with tofacitinib. This chain connects TRBV29-1 to TRBJ2-3; no clear D. The TCR sequence derives from a human donor with alopecia areata. CDR3 nucleotides: TGCAGCGTCCCAACAGATACGCAGTATTTT. Translated, it gives CSVPTDTQYF.